These 8 T cell receptor beta chains share one sample of origin, sequenced in a study of a mutant IDH1 vaccine in newly diagnosed glioma. TCRdb keeps only in-frame clones here, not all; method: immunoSEQ multiplex PCR. Of about 94,000 clones listed, under 90% are singletons. The antigens for these receptors are not known. Time point in this sample: week 47, end of study. One vaccine dose held 300 ug of mutant IDH1 20-mer peptide and came with topical imiquimod. The sequenced sample was PBMCs, obtained from a glioma patient whose treatment included an IDH1 peptide vaccine. The receptors stem from a woman in her forties or fifties with glioma.

V is TRBV4-2 and J is TRBJ2-3; 8 bases match TRBD2. The CDR3 totals 16 residues. Germline CDR1 and CDR2: LGHNA and YNFKEQ. J gave up 7 bases and V 1 base, and 10 bases lay outside the gene matches. CDR3 protein: CASSQGGAGGLHTQYF. As DNA, the CDR3 is TGTGCCAGCAGCCAAGGCGGGGCGGGAGGCCTCCATACGCAGTATTTT.

The rearrangement uses TRBV6-6 and TRBJ1-4; maybe TRBD1 (5 bases). Germline V gene data show CDR1 as MNHNY and CDR2 as SVGAGI (reference sequence). The V and J ends lost 5 bases and 7 bases respectively, with 11 bases between them. This CDR3 comprises 13 residues. This CDR3 is CASSTPGSEKLFF. CDR3 DNA: TGTGCCAGCAGTACCCCAGGGAGTGAAAAACTGTTTTTT.

V is TRBV2 and J is TRBJ1-1; TRBD1 matches 7 bases. Per the germline V gene, CDR1 is SNHLY and CDR2 is FYNNEI. After removal of 6 bases from V and 3 bases from J, the junction contained 4 bases not matched to a gene. The length of the CDR3 is 13 residues. The CDR3 spells CASSRRGDTEAFF. The CDR3 region has the DNA TGTGCCAGCAGCCGCAGGGGGGACACTGAAGCTTTCTTT.

The CDR3 nucleotides are TGTGCCAGCAGCCTACGGGGGGAGAAACTGTTTTTT. Encoded protein: CASSLRGEKLFF. The chain combines TRBV6-6 with TRBJ1-4, with D perhaps TRBD1 (5 bases). This CDR3 comprises 12 residues. The V end was cut by 6 bases, the J end by 11 bases, with 13 bases between. CDR1 and CDR2 from the germline V gene are MNHNY and SVGAGI (reference sequence).

The chain carries TRBV10-2 and TRBJ2-2; D remains ambiguous. The CDR3 runs to 12 residues. V dropped 6 bases and J dropped 1 base, with 3 bases sitting between them. Germline lookup yields CDR1 WSHSY and CDR2 SAAADI. This CDR3 is CASSLNTGELFF. The CDR3 DNA reads as TGCGCCAGCAGCCTGAACACCGGGGAGCTGTTTTTT.

J is TRBJ2-2 and V is TRBV6-5; no definite D call. CDR1 MNHEY and CDR2 SVGAGI come from the germline V gene. The CDR3 consists of 15 residues. The V gene lost 6 bases and the J gene lost 0 bases, with 11 bases spanning the gap. The CDR3: CASRAEDANTGELFF. CDR3 sequence (DNA): TGTGCCAGCAGGGCTGAGGATGCGAACACCGGGGAGCTGTTTTTT.

This rearrangement joins TRBV19 to TRBJ1-1; tentative D call: TRBD1 (5 bases). Per germline, CDR1 LNHDA and CDR2 SQIVND (reference sequence). There are 14 residues in the CDR3. V was clipped by 6 bases and J by 1 base, with 12 bases between them. CDR3 DNA: TGTGCCAGTAGCGTCCGGGGGAGGAACACTGAAGCTTTCTTT. Residues: CASSVRGRNTEAFF.

The chain combines TRBV27 with TRBJ2-4, with TRBD2 as a possible D gene (6 bases). Germline V gives CDR1 MNHEY, CDR2 SMNVEV (reference sequence). V lost 5 bases, J lost 2 bases, and 16 bases lay in between. The CDR3 is made up of 16 amino acids. The chain's CDR3 is CASSPLGGYSKNIQYF. DNA for the CDR3: TGTGCCAGCAGTCCCTTGGGGGGATATTCCAAAAACATTCAGTACTTC.